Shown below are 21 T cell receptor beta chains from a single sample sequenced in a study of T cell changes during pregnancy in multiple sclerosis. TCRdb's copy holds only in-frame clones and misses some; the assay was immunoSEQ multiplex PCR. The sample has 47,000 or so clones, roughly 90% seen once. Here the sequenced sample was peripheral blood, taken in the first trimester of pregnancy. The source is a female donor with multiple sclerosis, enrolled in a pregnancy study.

The CDR3 loop reads CAWSSETANQPQHF. The CDR3 nucleotides are TGTGCCTGGAGTTCGGAGACAGCCAATCAGCCCCAGCATTTT. The chain joins TRBV30 to TRBJ1-5; TRBD1 might be the D (5 bases). The V gene lost 2 bases and the J gene lost 3 bases, with 11 bases spanning the gap. Germline V gene data show CDR1 as GTSNPN and CDR2 as SVGIG (reference sequence). The CDR3 consists of 14 residues.

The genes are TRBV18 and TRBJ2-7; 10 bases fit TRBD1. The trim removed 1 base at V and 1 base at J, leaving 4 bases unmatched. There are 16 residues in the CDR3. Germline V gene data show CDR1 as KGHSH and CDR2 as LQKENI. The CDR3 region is CASSPRGQGPSYEQYF. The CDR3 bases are TGTGCCAGCTCACCACGGGGACAGGGGCCTTCCTACGAGCAGTACTTC.

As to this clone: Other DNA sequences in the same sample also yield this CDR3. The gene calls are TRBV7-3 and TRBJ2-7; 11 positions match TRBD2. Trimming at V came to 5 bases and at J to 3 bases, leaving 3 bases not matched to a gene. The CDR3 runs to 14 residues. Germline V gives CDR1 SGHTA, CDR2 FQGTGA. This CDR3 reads CASSPGTSGYEQYF. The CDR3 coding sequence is TGTGCCAGCAGCCCCGGGACTAGCGGCTACGAGCAGTACTTC.

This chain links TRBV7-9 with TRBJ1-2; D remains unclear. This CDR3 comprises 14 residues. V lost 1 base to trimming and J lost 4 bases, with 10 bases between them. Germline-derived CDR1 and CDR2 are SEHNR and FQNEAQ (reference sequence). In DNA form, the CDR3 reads TGTGCCAGCAGCTTAGTGGCGGATCGCTATGGCTACACCTTC. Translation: CASSLVADRYGYTF.

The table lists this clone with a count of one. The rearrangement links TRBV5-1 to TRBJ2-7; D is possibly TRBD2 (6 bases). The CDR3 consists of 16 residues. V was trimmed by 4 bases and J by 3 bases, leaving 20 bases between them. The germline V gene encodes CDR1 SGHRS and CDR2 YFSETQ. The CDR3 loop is CASSPRQGGAYYEQYF. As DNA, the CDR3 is TGCGCCAGCAGCCCCAGGCAGGGCGGGGCTTACTACGAGCAGTACTTC.

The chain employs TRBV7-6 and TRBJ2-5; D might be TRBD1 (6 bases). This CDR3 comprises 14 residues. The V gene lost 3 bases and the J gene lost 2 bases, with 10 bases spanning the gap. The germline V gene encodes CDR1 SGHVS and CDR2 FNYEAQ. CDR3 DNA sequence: TGTGCCAGCAGCTTGTTTCAGGGGCAAGAGACCCAGTACTTC. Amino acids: CASSLFQGQETQYF.

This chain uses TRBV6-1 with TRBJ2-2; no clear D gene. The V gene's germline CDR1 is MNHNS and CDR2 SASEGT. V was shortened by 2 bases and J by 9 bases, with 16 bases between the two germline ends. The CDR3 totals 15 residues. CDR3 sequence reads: CASSETGERFRELFF. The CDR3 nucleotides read TGTGCCAGCAGTGAAACGGGTGAAAGGTTTCGGGAGCTGTTTTTT.

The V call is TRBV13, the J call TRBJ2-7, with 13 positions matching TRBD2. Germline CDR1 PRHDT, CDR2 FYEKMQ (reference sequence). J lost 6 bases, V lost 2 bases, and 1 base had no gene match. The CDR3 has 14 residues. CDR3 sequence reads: CASSLRTSGGEQYF. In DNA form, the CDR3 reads TGTGCCAGCAGCTTACGGACTAGCGGGGGCGAGCAGTACTTC.

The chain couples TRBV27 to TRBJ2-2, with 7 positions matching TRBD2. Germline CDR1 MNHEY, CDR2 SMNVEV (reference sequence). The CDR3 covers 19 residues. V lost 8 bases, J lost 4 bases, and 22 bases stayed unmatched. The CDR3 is CASLSGYDMGPGGTGELFF. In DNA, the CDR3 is TGTGCCAGCTTGTCGGGATATGATATGGGACCGGGGGGCACCGGGGAGCTGTTTTTT.

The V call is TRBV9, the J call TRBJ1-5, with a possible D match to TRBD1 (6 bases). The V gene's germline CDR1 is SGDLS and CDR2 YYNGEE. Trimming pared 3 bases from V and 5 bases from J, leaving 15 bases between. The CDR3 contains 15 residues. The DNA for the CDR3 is TGTGCCAGCAGCGCAACAGGGACAAGATATCAGCCCCAGCATTTT. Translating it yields CASSATGTRYQPQHF. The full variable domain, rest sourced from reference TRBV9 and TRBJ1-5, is DSGVTQTPKHLITATGQRVTLRCSPRSGDLSVYWYQQSLDQGLQFLIQYYNGEERAKGNILERFSAQQFPDLHSELNLSSLELGDSALYFCASSATGTRYQPQHFGDGTRLSIL.

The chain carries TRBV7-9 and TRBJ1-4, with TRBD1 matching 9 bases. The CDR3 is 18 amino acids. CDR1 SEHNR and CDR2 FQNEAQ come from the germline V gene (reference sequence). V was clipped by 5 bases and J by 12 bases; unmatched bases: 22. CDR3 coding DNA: TGTGCCAGCAGCCAAGAACCGGGACAGGGCGATGAAAGGGGGGAACTGTTTTTT. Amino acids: CASSQEPGQGDERGELFF.

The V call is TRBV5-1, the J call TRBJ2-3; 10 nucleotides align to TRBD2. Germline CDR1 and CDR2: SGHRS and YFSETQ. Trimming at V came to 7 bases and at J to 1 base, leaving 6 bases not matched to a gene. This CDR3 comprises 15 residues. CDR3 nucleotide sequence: TGCGCCAGCCGAACTACTAGCGGGGGCACAGATACGCAGTATTTT. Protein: CASRTTSGGTDTQYF.

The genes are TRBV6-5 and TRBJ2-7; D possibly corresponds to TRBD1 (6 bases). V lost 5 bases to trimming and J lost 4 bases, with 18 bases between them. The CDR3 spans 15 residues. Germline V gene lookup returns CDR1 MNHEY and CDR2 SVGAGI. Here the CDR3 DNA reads TGTGCCAGCAGTGGGACGACAGGCCCTCGGTACGAGCAGTACTTC. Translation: CASSGTTGPRYEQYF.

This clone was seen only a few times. CDR3 coding DNA: TGCGCCAGCAGCCATGGATCCGGGACAGGGGATGAAAAACTGTTTTTT. It codes for CASSHGSGTGDEKLFF. V usage is TRBV4-1 and J usage is TRBJ1-4, with 10 bases lining up with TRBD1. V trimming: 3 bases; J trimming: 6 bases; junction bases outside the gene matches: 7. The CDR3 has 16 amino acids. The germline V gene encodes CDR1 MGHRA and CDR2 YSYEKL.

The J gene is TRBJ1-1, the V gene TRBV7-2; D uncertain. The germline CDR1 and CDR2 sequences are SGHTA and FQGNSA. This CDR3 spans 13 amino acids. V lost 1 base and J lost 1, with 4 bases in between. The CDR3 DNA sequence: TGTGCCAGCAGCTTAGACAGGAACACTGAAGCTTTCTTT. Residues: CASSLDRNTEAFF.

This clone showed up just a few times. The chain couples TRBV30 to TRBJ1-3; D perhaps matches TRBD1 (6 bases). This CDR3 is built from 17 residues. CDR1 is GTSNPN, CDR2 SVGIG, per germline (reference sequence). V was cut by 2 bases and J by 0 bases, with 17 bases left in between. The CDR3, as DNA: TGTGCCTGGAGTTTCTACAGGGAAGGGGGCTCTGGAAACACCATATATTTT. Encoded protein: CAWSFYREGGSGNTIYF. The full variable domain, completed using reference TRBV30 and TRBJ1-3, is SQTIHQWPATLVQPVGSPLSLECTVEGTSNPNLYWYRQAAGRGLQLLFYSVGIGQISSEVPQNLSASRPQDRQFILSSKKLLLSDSGFYLCAWSFYREGGSGNTIYFGEGSWLTVV.

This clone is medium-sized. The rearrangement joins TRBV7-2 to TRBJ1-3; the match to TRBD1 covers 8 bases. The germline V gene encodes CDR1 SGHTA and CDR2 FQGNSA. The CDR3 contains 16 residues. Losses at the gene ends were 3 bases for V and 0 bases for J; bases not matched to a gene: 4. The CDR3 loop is CASSFRQGSSGNTIYF. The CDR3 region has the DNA TGTGCCAGCAGCTTTAGACAGGGGAGCTCTGGAAACACCATATATTTT.

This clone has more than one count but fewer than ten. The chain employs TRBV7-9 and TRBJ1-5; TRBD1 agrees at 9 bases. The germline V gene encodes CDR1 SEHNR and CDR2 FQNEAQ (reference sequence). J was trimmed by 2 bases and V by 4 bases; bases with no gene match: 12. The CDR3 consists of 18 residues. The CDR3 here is CASSSGTGFIGRNQPQHF. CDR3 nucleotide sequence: TGTGCCAGCAGCTCCGGGACAGGGTTTATAGGGCGCAATCAGCCCCAGCATTTT. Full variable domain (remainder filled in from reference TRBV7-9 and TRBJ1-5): DTGVSQNPRHKITKRGQNVTFRCDPISEHNRLYWYRQTLGQGPEFLTYFQNEAQLEKSRLLSDRFSAERPKGSFSTLEIQRTEQGDSAMYLCASSSGTGFIGRNQPQHFGDGTRLSIL.

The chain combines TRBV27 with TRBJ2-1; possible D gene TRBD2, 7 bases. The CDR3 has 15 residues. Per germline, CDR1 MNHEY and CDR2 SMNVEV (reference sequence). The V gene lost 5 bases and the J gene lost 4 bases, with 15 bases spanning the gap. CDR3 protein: CASSVSGDIYNEQFF. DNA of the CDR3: TGTGCCAGCAGTGTGAGCGGGGACATTTACAATGAGCAGTTCTTC.

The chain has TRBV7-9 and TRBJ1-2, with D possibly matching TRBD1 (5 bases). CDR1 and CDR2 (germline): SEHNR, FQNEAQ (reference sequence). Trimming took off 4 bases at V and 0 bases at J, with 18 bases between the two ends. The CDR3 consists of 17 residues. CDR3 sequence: CASSSMGRGEANYGYTF. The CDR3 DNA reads TGTGCCAGCAGCTCAATGGGACGGGGGGAGGCTAACTATGGCTACACCTTC.

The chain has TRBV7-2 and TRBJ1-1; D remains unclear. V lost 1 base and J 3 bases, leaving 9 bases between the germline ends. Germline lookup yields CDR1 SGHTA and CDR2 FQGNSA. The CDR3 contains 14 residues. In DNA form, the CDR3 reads TGTGCCAGCAGCTTAGGGGAGTGGGACACTGAAGCTTTCTTT. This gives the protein CASSLGEWDTEAFF.